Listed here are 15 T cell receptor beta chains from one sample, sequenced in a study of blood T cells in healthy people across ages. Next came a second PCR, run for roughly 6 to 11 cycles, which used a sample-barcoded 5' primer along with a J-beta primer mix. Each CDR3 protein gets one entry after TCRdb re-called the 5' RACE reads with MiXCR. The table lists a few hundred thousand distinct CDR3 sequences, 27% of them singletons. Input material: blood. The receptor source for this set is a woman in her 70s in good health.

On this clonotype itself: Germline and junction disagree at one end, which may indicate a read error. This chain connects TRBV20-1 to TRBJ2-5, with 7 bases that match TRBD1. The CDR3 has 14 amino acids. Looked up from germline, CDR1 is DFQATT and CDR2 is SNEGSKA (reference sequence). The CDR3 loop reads CGARVRTGEETQYF. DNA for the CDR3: TGCGGTGCTAGAGTCAGGACAGGAGAAGAGACCCAGTACTTC.

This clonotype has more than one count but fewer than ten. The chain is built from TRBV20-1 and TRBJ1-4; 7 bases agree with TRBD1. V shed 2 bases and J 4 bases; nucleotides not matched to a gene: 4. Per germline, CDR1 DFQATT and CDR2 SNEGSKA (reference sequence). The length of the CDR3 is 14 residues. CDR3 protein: CSARSGGSNEKLFF. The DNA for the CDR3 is TGCAGTGCTAGATCAGGGGGGAGTAATGAAAAACTGTTTTTT.

The CDR3 loop is CASTHTERGGENIQYF. CDR3 nucleotide sequence: TGTGCCAGCACCCACACTGAGCGGGGGGGCGAAAACATTCAGTACTTC. The chain is built from TRBV6-5 and TRBJ2-4, with 10 bases aligning to TRBD2. The germline V gene has CDR1 MNHEY and CDR2 SVGAGI. CDR3 size: 16 residues. V shed 7 bases and J 5 bases; nucleotides not matched to a gene: 11.

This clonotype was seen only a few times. The CDR3 protein is CASSPRTGSNSPLHF. The CDR3 DNA sequence: TGTGCCAGCAGTCCCCGGACAGGCTCTAATTCACCCCTCCACTTT. The rearrangement links TRBV12-3 or TRBV12-4 to TRBJ1-6, with 7 bases matching TRBD1. Germline trimming cut 5 bases from V and 6 bases from J; bases unmatched to any gene: 7. The CDR3 loop spans 15 amino acids.

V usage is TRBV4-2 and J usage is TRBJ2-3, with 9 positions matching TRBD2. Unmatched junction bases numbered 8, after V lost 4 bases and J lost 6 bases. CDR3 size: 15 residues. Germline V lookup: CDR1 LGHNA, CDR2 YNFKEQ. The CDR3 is CASSRAGGVPDTQYF. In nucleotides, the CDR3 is TGTGCCAGCAGCCGCGCGGGGGGGGTGCCGGATACGCAGTATTTT.

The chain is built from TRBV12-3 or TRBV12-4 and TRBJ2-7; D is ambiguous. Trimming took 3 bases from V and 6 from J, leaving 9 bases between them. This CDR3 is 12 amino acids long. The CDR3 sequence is CASSLGFGEQYF. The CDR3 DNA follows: TGTGCCAGCAGTTTGGGGTTCGGCGAGCAGTACTTC.

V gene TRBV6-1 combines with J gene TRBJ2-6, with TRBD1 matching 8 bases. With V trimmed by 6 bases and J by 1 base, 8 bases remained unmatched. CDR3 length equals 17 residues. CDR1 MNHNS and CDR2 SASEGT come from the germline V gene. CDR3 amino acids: CASSSRDRQSGANVLTF. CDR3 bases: TGTGCCAGCAGCTCCCGGGACAGGCAGTCTGGGGCCAACGTCCTGACTTTC.

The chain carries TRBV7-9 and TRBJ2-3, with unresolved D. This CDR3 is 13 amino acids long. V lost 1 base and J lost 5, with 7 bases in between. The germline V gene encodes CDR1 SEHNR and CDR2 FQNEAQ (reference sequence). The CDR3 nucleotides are TGTGCCAGCAGCTTAGAAAGTAAAGATACGCAGTATTTT. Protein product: CASSLESKDTQYF.

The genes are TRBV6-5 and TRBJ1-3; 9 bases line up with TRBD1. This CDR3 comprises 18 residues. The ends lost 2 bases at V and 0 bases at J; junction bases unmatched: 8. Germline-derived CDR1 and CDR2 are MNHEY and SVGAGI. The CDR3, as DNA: TGTGCCAGCAGTTACACCGACCCGGACAGGGGCTCTGGAAACACCATATATTTT. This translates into CASSYTDPDRGSGNTIYF.

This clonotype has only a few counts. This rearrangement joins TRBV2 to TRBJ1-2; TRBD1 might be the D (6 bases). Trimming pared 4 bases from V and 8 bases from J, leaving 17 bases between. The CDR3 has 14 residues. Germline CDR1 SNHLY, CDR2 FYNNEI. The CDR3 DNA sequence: TGTGCCAGCAGTGCCCCGACAGGTTTTGGAGGCTACACCTTC. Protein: CASSAPTGFGGYTF.

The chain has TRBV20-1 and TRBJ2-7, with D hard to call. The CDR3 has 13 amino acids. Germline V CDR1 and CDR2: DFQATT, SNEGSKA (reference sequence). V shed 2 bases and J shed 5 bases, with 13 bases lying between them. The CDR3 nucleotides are TGCAGTGCTAGACATGGGCTCATCCACGAGCAGTACTTC. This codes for CSARHGLIHEQYF.

The CDR3: CASSSLGAAQETQYF. In nucleotides, the CDR3 is TGCGCCAGCAGCTCCCTGGGGGCGGCGCAAGAGACCCAGTACTTC. The V call is TRBV5-1, the J call TRBJ2-5, with D maybe TRBD1 (6 bases). Germline V gene lookup returns CDR1 SGHRS and CDR2 YFSETQ. The CDR3 spans 15 residues. V shed 3 bases and J shed 2 bases, with 14 bases lying between them.

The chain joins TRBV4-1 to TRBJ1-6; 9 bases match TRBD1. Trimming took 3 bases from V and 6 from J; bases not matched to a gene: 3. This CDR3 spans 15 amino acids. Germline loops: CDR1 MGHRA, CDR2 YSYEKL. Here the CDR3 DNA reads TGCGCCAGCAGCCAGGGACAGGGCCTTAATTCACCCCTCCACTTT. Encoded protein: CASSQGQGLNSPLHF.

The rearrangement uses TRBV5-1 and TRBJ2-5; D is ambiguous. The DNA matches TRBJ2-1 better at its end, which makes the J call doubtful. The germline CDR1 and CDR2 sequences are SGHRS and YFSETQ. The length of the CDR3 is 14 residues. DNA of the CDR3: TGCGCCAGCAGCTTGGGTTCGGCAACGAATGAGCAGTTCTTC. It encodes CASSLGSATNEQFF.

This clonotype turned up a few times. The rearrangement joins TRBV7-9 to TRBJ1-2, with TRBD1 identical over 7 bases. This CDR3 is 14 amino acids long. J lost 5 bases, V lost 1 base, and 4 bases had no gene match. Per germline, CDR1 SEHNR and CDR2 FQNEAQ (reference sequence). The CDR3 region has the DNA TGTGCCAGCAGCTTAGGAGGGGGACAGTATGGCTACACCTTC. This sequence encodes CASSLGGGQYGYTF.